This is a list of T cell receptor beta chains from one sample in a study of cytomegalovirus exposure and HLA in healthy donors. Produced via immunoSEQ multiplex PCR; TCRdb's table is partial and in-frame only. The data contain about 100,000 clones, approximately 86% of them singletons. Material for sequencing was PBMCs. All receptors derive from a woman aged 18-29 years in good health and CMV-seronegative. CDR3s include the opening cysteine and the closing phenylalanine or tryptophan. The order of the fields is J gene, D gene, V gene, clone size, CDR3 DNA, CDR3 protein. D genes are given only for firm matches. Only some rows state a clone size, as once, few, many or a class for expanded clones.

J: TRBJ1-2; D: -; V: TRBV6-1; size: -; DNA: TGTGCCAGCAGTGCCACAGGGTACTACACCTTC; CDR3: CASSATGYYTF
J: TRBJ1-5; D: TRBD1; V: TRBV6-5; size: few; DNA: TGTGCCAGCAGTTACGGGACAGCTAATCAGCCCCAGCATTTT; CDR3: CASSYGTANQPQHF
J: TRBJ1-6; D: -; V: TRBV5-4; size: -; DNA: TGTGCCAGCAGCCCCGGAGCGGGACGTAGTAATTCACCCCTCCACTTT; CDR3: CASSPGAGRSNSPLHF
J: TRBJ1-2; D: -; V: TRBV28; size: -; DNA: TGTGCCAGCACCCCCGCCCAGGAAGCCCCAACGGTGGTTAACTATGGCTACACCTTC; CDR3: CASTPAQEAPTVVNYGYTF
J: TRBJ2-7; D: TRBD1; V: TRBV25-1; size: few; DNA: TGTGCCAGCAGTGGACCGGGACAGGCTCACTACGAGCAGTACTTC; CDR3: CASSGPGQAHYEQYF
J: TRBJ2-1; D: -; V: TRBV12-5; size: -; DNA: TGTGCTAGTGGTTTGGCCGGGGTCAATGAGCAGTTCTTC; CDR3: CASGLAGVNEQFF
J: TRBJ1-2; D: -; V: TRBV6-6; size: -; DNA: TGTGCCAGCAGTTACCCCGACAGCAGCTTTAATGGCTACACCTTC; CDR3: CASSYPDSSFNGYTF
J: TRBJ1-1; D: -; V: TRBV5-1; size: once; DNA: TGCGCCAGCAGCTTGGGGGCAAAGAACACTGAAGCTTTCTTT; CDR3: CASSLGAKNTEAFF
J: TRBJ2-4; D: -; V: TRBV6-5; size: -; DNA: TGTGCCAGCAGTCCACAGGGTGGTTCCAGCATTCAGTACTTC; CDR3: CASSPQGGSSIQYF
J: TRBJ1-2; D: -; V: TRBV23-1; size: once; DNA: TGCGCCAGCAGTCAATACCCGACACTTAAAATCTATGGCTACACCTTC; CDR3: CASSQYPTLKIYGYTF
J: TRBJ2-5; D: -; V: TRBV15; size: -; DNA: TGTGCCACCAGCAGAGATTTATCCGAGACCCAGTACTTC; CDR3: CATSRDLSETQYF
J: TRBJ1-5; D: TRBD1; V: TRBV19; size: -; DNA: TGTGCCAGTAGTAGCGGGGACAGGGGGCTCGACAATCAGCCCCAGCATTTT; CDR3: CASSSGDRGLDNQPQHF
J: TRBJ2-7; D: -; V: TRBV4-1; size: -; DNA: TGCGCCAGCCGCCTACATGCGGAAGGGGCCTACGAGCAGTACTTC; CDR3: CASRLHAEGAYEQYF
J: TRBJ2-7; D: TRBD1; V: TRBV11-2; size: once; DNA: TGTGCCAGCAGCACCACAGGGGGCTATGTCAACGAGCAGTACTTC; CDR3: CASSTTGGYVNEQYF
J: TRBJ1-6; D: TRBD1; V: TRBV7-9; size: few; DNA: TGTGCCAGCAGCTGGACAGGTCCTGCACCCCTCCACTTT; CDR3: CASSWTGPAPLHF
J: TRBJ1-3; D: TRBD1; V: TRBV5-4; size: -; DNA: TGTGCCAGCAGCTCACCTGGGACAGCTGGAAACACCATATATTTT; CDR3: CASSSPGTAGNTIYF
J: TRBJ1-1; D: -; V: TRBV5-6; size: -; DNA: TGTGCCAGCAGCTTGTCAGGGTTATTGGAAGCTTTCTTT; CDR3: CASSLSGLLEAFF
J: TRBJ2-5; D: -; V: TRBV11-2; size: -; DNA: TGTGCCAGCAGCGCCCCCAGGGTATCGAAGACCCAGTACTTC; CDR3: CASSAPRVSKTQYF
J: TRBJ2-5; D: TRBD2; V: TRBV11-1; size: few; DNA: TGTGCCAGCAGCAAAGACGGGACTAGCCGCGAGACCCAGTACTTC; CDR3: CASSKDGTSRETQYF
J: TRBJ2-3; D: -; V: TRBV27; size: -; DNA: TGTGCCAGCAGTGGCCCGGGAGATACGCAGTATTTT; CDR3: CASSGPGDTQYF
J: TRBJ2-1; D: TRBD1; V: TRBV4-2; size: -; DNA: TGTGCCAGCAGCCCCGGGACAGGGTACAATGAGCAGTTCTTC; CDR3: CASSPGTGYNEQFF
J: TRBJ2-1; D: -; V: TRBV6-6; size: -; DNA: TGTGCCAGCAGGCCCGCCACAGGGAAATACAATGAGCAGTTCTTC; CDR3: CASRPATGKYNEQFF
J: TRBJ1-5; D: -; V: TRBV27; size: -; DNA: TGTGCCAGCGGGAGAGGCTTTGGTGGTCAGCCCCAGCATTTT; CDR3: CASGRGFGGQPQHF
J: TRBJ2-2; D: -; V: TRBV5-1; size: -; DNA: TGCGCCAGCAGCTTGGCCATCGGGGAGCTGTTTTTT; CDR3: CASSLAIGELFF
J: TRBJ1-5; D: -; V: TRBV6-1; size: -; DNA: TGTGCCAGCAGTGAAGCGCCGGGGTCGAGCAATCAGCCCCAGCATTTT; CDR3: CASSEAPGSSNQPQHF
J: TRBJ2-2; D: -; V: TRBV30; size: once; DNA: TGTGCGCTCGTACCAGGGACACCCACCGGGGAGCTGTTTTTT; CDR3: CALVPGTPTGELFF
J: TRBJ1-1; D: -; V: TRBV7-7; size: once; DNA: TGTGCCAGCAGCTTAGAGCAGGGCACTGAAGCTTTCTTT; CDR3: CASSLEQGTEAFF
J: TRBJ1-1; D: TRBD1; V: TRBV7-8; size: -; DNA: TGTGCCAGCAGCTTAGAAGGACAGGGGGCCAACACTGAAGCTTTCTTT; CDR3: CASSLEGQGANTEAFF
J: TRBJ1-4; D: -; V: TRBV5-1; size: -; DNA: TGCGCCAGCAGCTTCAGGCGGGCAACTAATGAAAAACTGTTTTTT; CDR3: CASSFRRATNEKLFF